The 27 T cell receptor beta chains listed next were all sequenced from one sample in a study of CD4+ T cells in melanoma. Here immunoSEQ multiplex PCR was the method, and the copy in TCRdb shows in-frame clones only, minus some. The sample has around 50,000 clones, roughly nine tenths seen once. Sequenced input: peripheral blood. All receptors derive from a human donor with melanoma.

There are a few counts of this clone. The chain couples TRBV2 to TRBJ2-1; the D call may be TRBD1 or TRBD2 (7 bases each). Germline V gene lookup returns CDR1 SNHLY and CDR2 FYNNEI. The CDR3 spans 13 residues. With 8 bases removed from V and 9 bases from J, the gap between germline ends came to 17 bases. CDR3 residues: CASDRAGDGEQFF. The CDR3 bases are TGTGCCAGCGACAGGGCGGGGGATGGTGAGCAGTTCTTC.

V usage is TRBV7-9 and J usage is TRBJ1-1; D is ambiguous. Germline loops: CDR1 SEHNR, CDR2 FQNEAQ (reference sequence). The V and J ends lost 3 bases and 0 bases respectively, with 5 bases between them. CDR3 length: 13 amino acids. In DNA, the CDR3 is TGTGCCAGCAGCTTTACTATGAACACTGAAGCTTTCTTT. This encodes CASSFTMNTEAFF. Together with reference TRBV7-9 and TRBJ1-1, the CDR3 gives the full variable domain: DTGVSQNPRHKITKRGQNVTFRCDPISEHNRLYWYRQTLGQGPEFLTYFQNEAQLEKSRLLSDRFSAERPKGSFSTLEIQRTEQGDSAMYLCASSFTMNTEAFFGQGTRLTVV.

The gene calls are TRBV7-2 and TRBJ2-2; 11 bases agree with TRBD1. Germline CDR1 reads SGHTA; CDR2 reads FQGNSA. This CDR3 contains 16 residues. Trimming took 5 bases from V and 4 from J; bases not matched to a gene: 6. Here the CDR3 DNA reads TGTGCCAGCAGCCCCCGGACAGGGGGCTTCACCGGGGAGCTGTTTTTT. Amino acid sequence: CASSPRTGGFTGELFF.

Here the CDR3 DNA reads TGTGCCAGCAGCTTAGGAAATTTGGAATACAATGAGCAGTTCTTC. Amino acids: CASSLGNLEYNEQFF. This chain connects TRBV7-2 to TRBJ2-1; no reliable D call. CDR3 length: 15 amino acids. Germline CDR1 is SGHTA and CDR2 is FQGNSA. The V end lost 1 base, the J end lost 4 bases, and 11 bases lay between the germline ends.

In the case of this clone: A junction boundary mismatches the germline segment, possibly from a read error. The chain combines TRBV7-7 with TRBJ2-1, with unresolved D. The CDR3 length is 13 residues. Per germline, CDR1 SSHAT and CDR2 FNYEAQ (reference sequence). The CDR3: CASSPGNYNEQFF. Written as DNA, the CDR3 is TGTGCTAGCAGCCCCGGAAATTACAATGAGCAGTTCTTC.

This chain connects TRBV9 to TRBJ1-1; D not resolved. The V gene lost 0 bases and the J gene lost 0 bases, with 12 bases spanning the gap. The CDR3 spans 16 residues. The V gene's germline CDR1 is SGDLS and CDR2 YYNGEE. The CDR3 region has the DNA TGTGCCAGCAGCGTAGAAGCGGATAGGATGAACACTGAAGCTTTCTTT. Amino acid sequence: CASSVEADRMNTEAFF.

The CDR3 protein is CASSLVGTGRGNTDTQYF. The CDR3 nucleotides read TGTGCCAGCAGCTTGGTCGGGACAGGGAGAGGGAACACAGATACGCAGTATTTT. The chain carries TRBV5-5 and TRBJ2-3, with 9 bases that match TRBD1. After removal of 0 bases from V and 2 bases from J, the junction contained 10 bases not matched to a gene. CDR3 size: 18 residues. Germline V gives CDR1 SGHKS, CDR2 YYEKEE (reference sequence).

The V gene is TRBV11-2, the J gene TRBJ1-1; D ambiguous. The germline V and J ends were trimmed by 1 base and 1 base, with 4 bases remaining between them. CDR3 length: 13 amino acids. Germline lookup yields CDR1 SGHAT and CDR2 FQNNGV. The CDR3 loop is CASSLGQNTEAFF. In DNA form, the CDR3 reads TGTGCCAGCAGCTTAGGACAGAACACTGAAGCTTTCTTT.

CDR3 sequence (DNA): TGTGCCAGCAGCTTAGGACAGCGGGGTTCAGATACGCAGTATTTT. Amino acids: CASSLGQRGSDTQYF. This chain uses TRBV7-8 with TRBJ2-3; 7 positions match TRBD2. Per the germline V gene, CDR1 is SGHVS and CDR2 is FQNEAQ. The CDR3 has 15 amino acids. The J segment lost 4 bases and the V segment lost 1 base, leaving 5 bases of the junction unmatched. The full variable domain, its missing parts supplied by reference TRBV7-8 and TRBJ2-3, is GAGVSQSPRYKVAKRGQDVALRCDPISGHVSLFWYQQALGQGPEFLTYFQNEAQLDKSGLPSDRFFAERPEGSVSTLKIQRTQQEDSAVYLCASSLGQRGSDTQYFGPGTRLTVL.

This chain uses TRBV19 with TRBJ2-5; a weak D match, TRBD2 (7 bases). The J call is in doubt because the DNA end fits TRBJ2-7 better. There are 13 residues in the CDR3. Germline values: CDR1 LNHDA, CDR2 SQIVND (reference sequence). The CDR3: CATRGGASGEQYF. CDR3 nucleotides: TGTGCCACAAGAGGGGGGGCCTCCGGCGAGCAGTACTTC.

This clone appeared once. This rearrangement joins TRBV5-6 to TRBJ2-7; 7 positions agree with TRBD1. The germline V gene has CDR1 SGHDT and CDR2 YYEEEE. V shed 5 bases and J 0 bases; nucleotides not matched to a gene: 5. There are 14 residues in the CDR3. The CDR3 protein is CASRIGTASYEQYF. DNA for the CDR3: TGTGCCAGCAGGATCGGGACAGCCTCCTACGAGCAGTACTTC.

The chain uses TRBV4-1 and TRBJ2-6; D is ambiguous. Trimming removed 8 bases from V and 0 bases from J, with 8 bases in between. There are 14 residues in the CDR3. Germline loops: CDR1 MGHRA, CDR2 YSYEKL. Written as DNA, the CDR3 is TGCGCCAGCGCCATCCCCTCTGGGGCCAACGTCCTGACTTTC. Protein: CASAIPSGANVLTF.

The chain has TRBV7-9 and TRBJ1-2; 7 bases are a match to TRBD1. The CDR3 totals 14 residues. The ends lost 4 bases at V and 2 bases at J; junction bases unmatched: 4. Per the germline V gene, CDR1 is SEHNR and CDR2 is FQNEAQ (reference sequence). This CDR3 reads CASSSGQPNYGYTF. DNA for the CDR3: TGTGCCAGCAGCTCGGGACAGCCCAACTATGGCTACACCTTC.

This chain joins TRBV28 and TRBJ2-1; possibly TRBD1 or TRBD2 for D (5 bases each). This CDR3 comprises 16 residues. Germline V gene data show CDR1 as MDHEN and CDR2 as SYDVKM. Between the trimmed V and J ends, which lost 3 bases and 7 bases, there was a span of 19 bases. The DNA of the CDR3 is TGTGCCAGCAGTTTTGCCGGGGCTTTGGGAGAAAATGAGCAGTTCTTC. Protein: CASSFAGALGENEQFF.

The chain has TRBV30 and TRBJ2-3; no reliable D call. Germline V gene lookup returns CDR1 GTSNPN and CDR2 SVGIG (reference sequence). CDR3 length: 13 amino acids. Trimming took 3 bases from V and 1 from J, leaving 8 bases between them. The CDR3 nucleotides are TGTGCCTGGAGCAGAGCAGGCACAGATACGCAGTATTTT. This encodes CAWSRAGTDTQYF.

The rearrangement joins TRBV9 to TRBJ2-1; TRBD2 matches at 7 bases. Looked up from germline, CDR1 is SGDLS and CDR2 is YYNGEE. The trim removed 1 base at V and 9 bases at J, leaving 7 bases unmatched. The CDR3 length is 14 residues. CDR3: CASSVRGAGVEQFF. For the CDR3, the DNA is TGTGCCAGCAGCGTAAGGGGTGCGGGGGTTGAGCAGTTCTTC.

This clone was detected once. The chain couples TRBV6-5 to TRBJ2-3, with D possibly being TRBD2 (5 bases). Trimming cost V 5 bases and J 6 bases, with 15 bases left between them. From germline, CDR1 is MNHEY and CDR2 SVGAGI. The CDR3 has 14 residues. The CDR3 spells CASSRWVARDTQYF. In DNA form, the CDR3 reads TGTGCCAGCAGTCGGTGGGTAGCGCGCGATACGCAGTATTTT.

This chain links TRBV6-4 with TRBJ2-2; 10 bases are shared with TRBD1. Germline assignment: CDR1 MRHNA and CDR2 SNTAGT. The V gene end was trimmed by 6 bases and the J gene end by 3 bases; junction bases not matched to a gene: 1. The CDR3 contains 14 residues. In DNA form, the CDR3 reads TGTGCCAGCAGGGACAGGGGGGACACCGGGGAGCTGTTTTTT. Its translation is CASRDRGDTGELFF.

The chain employs TRBV30 and TRBJ1-4, with 8 positions matching TRBD1. The CDR3 length is 12 residues. The V gene end was trimmed by 5 bases and the J gene end by 7 bases; junction bases not matched to a gene: 3. Germline CDR1 and CDR2: GTSNPN and SVGIG (reference sequence). CDR3 residues: CAWAQGVEKLFF. CDR3 bases: TGTGCCTGGGCACAGGGGGTTGAAAAACTGTTTTTT.

The V and J genes are TRBV7-2 and TRBJ1-5; D is ambiguous. CDR3 length equals 14 residues. CDR1 and CDR2 (germline): SGHTA, FQGNSA. Trimming took 2 bases from V and 0 from J, leaving 5 bases between them. CDR3 nucleotide sequence: TGTGCCAGCAGCTTACAAGTTAGCAATCAGCCCCAGCATTTT. This sequence encodes CASSLQVSNQPQHF.

This chain connects TRBV5-1 to TRBJ2-2; no reliable D call. This CDR3 comprises 13 residues. V was cut by 0 bases and J by 4 bases, with 4 bases left in between. Germline CDR1 is SGHRS and CDR2 is YFSETQ. CDR3 loop: CASSLDPTGELFF. The CDR3 DNA is TGCGCCAGCAGCTTGGATCCCACCGGGGAGCTGTTTTTT. Supplemented by reference TRBV5-1 and TRBJ2-2, the full variable domain reads KAGVTQTPRYLIKTRGQQVTLSCSPISGHRSVSWYQQTPGQGLQFLFEYFSETQRNKGNFPGRFSGRQFSNSRSEMNVSTLELGDSALYLCASSLDPTGELFFGEGSRLTVL.

V is TRBV11-2 and J is TRBJ2-7; 8 bases match TRBD1. Germline CDR1 is SGHAT and CDR2 is FQNNGV. The CDR3 consists of 16 residues. The V and J ends lost 5 bases and 3 bases, in that order; junction bases with no gene match: 12. The CDR3 region is CASSIHWTGLFYEQYF. The CDR3 DNA follows: TGTGCCAGCAGCATCCACTGGACAGGGCTTTTCTACGAGCAGTACTTC.

This clone was seen once. The CDR3 reads CASSFRLDGELFF. In DNA form, the CDR3 reads TGTGCCAGCAGTTTCAGACTTGACGGGGAGCTGTTTTTT. This sequence joins TRBV6-5 and TRBJ2-2; D is ambiguous. The CDR3 spans 13 residues. V was shortened by 4 bases and J by 7 bases, with 10 bases between the two germline ends. The germline V gene has CDR1 MNHEY and CDR2 SVGAGI.

This chain joins TRBV28 and TRBJ2-1; 7 nucleotides align to TRBD1. The CDR3 spans 15 residues. V was pared by 5 bases and J by 3 bases, with 7 bases of the junction left unmatched. The germline V gene has CDR1 MDHEN and CDR2 SYDVKM. CDR3 in DNA: TGTGCCAGCAGTCCAGACAGGGCCGACTACAATGAGCAGTTCTTC. This translates into CASSPDRADYNEQFF.

CDR3 bases: TGTGCCAGCAGCCTCCCCGGGACTAGCGGGGGTACCGGGGAGCTGTTTTTT. Translation gives CASSLPGTSGGTGELFF. V is TRBV9 and J is TRBJ2-2; 14 positions agree with TRBD2. The CDR3 loop spans 17 amino acids. V was clipped by 4 bases and J by 5 bases; unmatched bases: 7. Germline V lookup: CDR1 SGDLS, CDR2 YYNGEE.

The J gene is TRBJ1-1, the V gene TRBV5-6; TRBD1 matches at 9 bases. This CDR3 region has 16 residues. V trimming: 5 bases; J trimming: 7 bases; junction bases outside the gene matches: 15. Germline V CDR1 and CDR2: SGHDT, YYEEEE. The CDR3 region is CASRRTGVTSSNEAFF. The CDR3 DNA sequence: TGTGCCAGCAGAAGGACAGGGGTTACGAGCTCAAATGAAGCTTTCTTT.

V is TRBV7-3 and J is TRBJ2-5; D ambiguous. Trimming removed 2 bases from V and 3 bases from J, with 7 bases in between. The CDR3 consists of 13 residues. The V gene's germline CDR1 is SGHTA and CDR2 FQGTGA. As DNA, the CDR3 is TGTGCCAGCAGCTTAGCGCTAGAAGAGACCCAGTACTTC. Protein product: CASSLALEETQYF.